Below, 20 T cell receptor beta chains from the same sample are listed, as sequenced in a study of OX40 agonist ivuxolimab in advanced cancers. Method: immunoSEQ multiplex PCR; TCRdb's copy keeps in-frame clones and lacks some. In the table there are 55,000 or so clones, 70% to 90% of which are singletons. The starting material was CD4+ or CD8+ T cells sorted from blood, obtained in a trial of the OX40 agonist ivuxolimab. These receptors originate from an adult with an advanced solid tumor such as melanoma, head and neck, liver or kidney cancer.

The chain recombines TRBV7-9 with TRBJ2-7; tentatively, D is TRBD1 or TRBD2 (5 bases each). The CDR3 is made up of 17 amino acids. V was clipped by 3 bases and J by 3 bases, with 21 bases between them. Germline CDR1 reads SEHNR; CDR2 reads FQNEAQ (reference sequence). This chain's CDR3 is CASSFTSGREKNYEQYF. The CDR3 DNA sequence: TGTGCCAGCAGCTTCACTTCAGGGAGAGAAAAAAACTACGAGCAGTACTTC. Filled out from reference TRBV7-9 and TRBJ2-7, the complete variable domain reads DTGVSQNPRHKITKRGQNVTFRCDPISEHNRLYWYRQTLGQGPEFLTYFQNEAQLEKSRLLSDRFSAERPKGSFSTLEIQRTEQGDSAMYLCASSFTSGREKNYEQYFGPGTRLTVT.

The V gene is TRBV7-9, the J gene TRBJ2-3, with TRBD2 as a possible D gene (5 bases). Trimming cost V 5 bases and J 0 bases, with 12 bases left between them. The CDR3 consists of 15 residues. Germline V gives CDR1 SEHNR, CDR2 FQNEAQ (reference sequence). CDR3 loop: CASSALGSSTDTQYF. Here the CDR3 DNA reads TGTGCCAGCAGCGCACTAGGTAGTAGCACAGATACGCAGTATTTT.

The J gene is TRBJ2-7, the V gene TRBV10-3, with D tentatively TRBD2 (5 bases). CDR3 length: 13 amino acids. V gave up 9 bases and J gave up 1 base, with 13 bases separating them. CDR1 ENHRY and CDR2 SYGVKD come from the germline V gene. The CDR3 region is CAMNSDPSYEQYF. The CDR3 nucleotides read TGTGCCATGAATAGCGACCCTTCCTACGAGCAGTACTTC.

The V call is TRBV28, the J call TRBJ2-1; 9 bases agree with TRBD2. V shed 6 bases, J shed 7 bases, and the junction held 4 bases outside the gene matches. From germline, CDR1 is MDHEN and CDR2 SYDVKM. This CDR3 spans 13 amino acids. CDR3: CASRSSGKNEQFF. For the CDR3, the DNA is TGTGCCAGCAGATCTAGCGGGAAAAATGAGCAGTTCTTC.

Concerning this clone: Other nucleotide sequences in the sample specify the same CDR3. This chain connects TRBV30 to TRBJ2-1; D might be TRBD1 (6 bases). The CDR3 totals 15 residues. Trimming took off 2 bases at V and 1 base at J, with 12 bases between the two ends. Germline V gene sequence: CDR1 GTSNPN, CDR2 SVGIG (reference sequence). CDR3 amino acids: CAWSKGGLSYNEQFF. In DNA form, the CDR3 reads TGTGCCTGGAGTAAAGGGGGTCTTTCCTACAATGAGCAGTTCTTC. Complete variable domain (other parts from reference TRBV30 and TRBJ2-1): SQTIHQWPATLVQPVGSPLSLECTVEGTSNPNLYWYRQAAGRGLQLLFYSVGIGQISSEVPQNLSASRPQDRQFILSSKKLLLSDSGFYLCAWSKGGLSYNEQFFGPGTRLTVL.

This clone has more than one count but fewer than ten. This rearrangement joins TRBV29-1 to TRBJ2-5; D might be TRBD1 (6 bases). The CDR3 spans 15 residues. Trimming cost V 6 bases and J 3 bases, with 20 bases left between them. Germline CDR1 SQVTM, CDR2 ANQGSEA. Here the CDR3 reads CSVRRTAGPEETQYF. The DNA of the CDR3 is TGCAGCGTCCGCAGGACAGCCGGCCCCGAAGAGACCCAGTACTTC.

The CDR3 spells CASSPTAYSGNTIYF. Written as DNA, the CDR3 is TGCGCCAGCAGCCCGACGGCTTACTCTGGAAACACCATATATTTT. V is TRBV5-1 and J is TRBJ1-3; no definite D call. CDR1 SGHRS and CDR2 YFSETQ come from the germline V gene. The V gene lost 4 bases and the J gene lost 0 bases, with 11 bases spanning the gap. This CDR3 is 15 amino acids long.

V usage is TRBV30 and J usage is TRBJ2-5; D is possibly TRBD1 (6 bases). CDR3 length: 14 amino acids. Trimming left V 2 bases short and J 6 bases short, with 16 bases between. Germline CDR1 and CDR2: GTSNPN and SVGIG (reference sequence). The CDR3, as DNA: TGTGCCTGGAGTTTGGGACACGTCCAGAAGACCCAGTACTTC. Its translation is CAWSLGHVQKTQYF.

The chain couples TRBV7-2 to TRBJ1-1; D ambiguous. The V end lost 3 bases, the J end lost 4 bases, and 9 bases lay between the germline ends. The CDR3 totals 13 residues. The germline CDR1 and CDR2 sequences are SGHTA and FQGNSA. The CDR3 is CASSFAGLTEAFF. DNA for the CDR3: TGTGCCAGCAGCTTTGCAGGTCTCACTGAAGCTTTCTTT.

The rearrangement uses TRBV6-5 and TRBJ2-1; TRBD2 agrees at 9 bases. The CDR3 has 14 amino acids. Germline V gives CDR1 MNHEY, CDR2 SVGAGI. Trimming took 3 bases from V and 8 from J; bases not matched to a gene: 5. The CDR3, as DNA: TGTGCCAGCAGTTATTCTAGCGGGGAGTATGAGCAGTTCTTC. Encoded protein: CASSYSSGEYEQFF.

The V and J genes are TRBV23-1 and TRBJ1-4, with 7 bases matching TRBD1. TRBV23-1 is sorted into the ORF group, with uncertain function. J gave up 0 bases and V 4 bases, and 14 bases lay outside the gene matches. This CDR3 is built from 19 residues. This CDR3 is CASSPIGPGQPSTNEKLFF. CDR3 bases: TGCGCCAGCAGTCCAATCGGACCGGGACAGCCGTCAACTAATGAAAAACTGTTTTTT.

As to this clone: The same CDR3 also results from other DNA sequences found in this sample. J is TRBJ2-7 and V is TRBV28, with unresolved D. V shed 2 bases and J shed 4 bases, with 3 bases lying between them. The CDR3 totals 11 residues. Germline values: CDR1 MDHEN, CDR2 SYDVKM. The CDR3 coding sequence is TGTGCCAGCAGTTTACAGTACGAGCAGTACTTC. Translating it yields CASSLQYEQYF.

V is TRBV9 and J is TRBJ1-2, with TRBD1 identical over 7 bases. This CDR3 has 16 residues. The germline V gene has CDR1 SGDLS and CDR2 YYNGEE. With V trimmed by 4 bases and J by 0 bases, 9 bases remained unmatched. The CDR3 sequence is CASSSSWDRANYGYTF. CDR3 nucleotide sequence: TGTGCCAGCAGCTCAAGTTGGGACAGAGCTAACTATGGCTACACCTTC.

The CDR3 spells CSVEGQIQETQYF. The CDR3 DNA is TGCAGCGTTGAAGGACAGATCCAAGAGACCCAGTACTTC. The chain recombines TRBV29-1 with TRBJ2-5; D is possibly TRBD1 (5 bases). The V and J ends lost 1 base and 1 base respectively, with 7 bases between them. The CDR3 consists of 13 residues. Germline values: CDR1 SQVTM, CDR2 ANQGSEA.

The chain uses TRBV6-5 and TRBJ1-5, with D hard to call. Trimming cost V 8 bases and J 0 bases, with 14 bases left between them. The CDR3 covers 15 residues. Germline V lookup: CDR1 MNHEY, CDR2 SVGAGI. CDR3 bases: TGTGCCAGCGGGCCTTCGGGGTCTAGCAATCAGCCCCAGCATTTT. The encoded protein is CASGPSGSSNQPQHF.

The rearrangement uses TRBV5-8 and TRBJ2-1; a weak D match, TRBD1 (5 bases). The CDR3 runs 14 residues. Trimming took off 2 bases at V and 4 bases at J, with 10 bases between the two ends. CDR1 and CDR2 (germline): SGHTS, YDEGEE. The CDR3 loop is CASSLTGYYNEQFF. The CDR3, as DNA: TGTGCCAGCAGCTTAACAGGCTATTACAATGAGCAGTTCTTC.

V and J are TRBV5-1 and TRBJ2-5; either TRBD1 or TRBD2 may supply D (7 bases each). CDR1 and CDR2 (germline): SGHRS, YFSETQ. V lost 4 bases, J lost 5 bases, and 21 bases lay in between. The CDR3 is 16 amino acids. CDR3 amino acids: CASSPRQGGVWETQYF. The CDR3 DNA follows: TGCGCCAGCAGCCCACGACAGGGAGGGGTTTGGGAGACCCAGTACTTC.

There are a few counts of this clone. V and J are TRBV28 and TRBJ1-5; D gene uncertain. Germline V CDR1 and CDR2: MDHEN, SYDVKM. This CDR3 contains 13 residues. Trimming left V 7 bases short and J 5 bases short, with 12 bases between. The CDR3 loop is CASTIMGYQPQHF. CDR3 nucleotides: TGTGCCAGCACTATCATGGGTTATCAGCCCCAGCATTTT.

The chain has TRBV5-1 and TRBJ2-1; D is unresolved. The V gene lost 3 bases and the J gene lost 6 bases, with 22 bases spanning the gap. The CDR3 contains 17 residues. CDR1 is SGHRS, CDR2 YFSETQ, per germline. CDR3 sequence (DNA): TGCGCCAGCAGCTCCACCTCAGCGTTCTTTAAGGGCAATGAGCAGTTCTTC. As protein: CASSSTSAFFKGNEQFF.

The chain carries TRBV9 and TRBJ1-4; the D gene is possibly TRBD1 (5 bases). This CDR3 comprises 15 residues. With 0 bases removed from V and 8 bases from J, the gap between germline ends came to 14 bases. Germline V gene lookup returns CDR1 SGDLS and CDR2 YYNGEE. The CDR3 bases are TGTGCCAGCAGCGTAGGTGACAGCCTTGGGGAAAAACTGTTTTTT. Its translation is CASSVGDSLGEKLFF.